What follows describes a single T cell receptor beta chain. Sequencing was performed with immunoSEQ multiplex PCR; in TCRdb, only in-frame clones are kept and a portion is missing. The table lists roughly 520,000 clones, around nine tenths of them singletons. The sample comes from a study of blood T cell repertoires in COVID-19. Categorization into cohorts depended on clinical history that participants reported. Symptom resolution, clearance, or two negative PCRs marked the recovered donors of Cohort 3. Sequenced: PBMCs or T cells enriched from blood (not recorded which). The clonotype was recovered from a woman aged 40 to 55 who had recovered from COVID-19.

DNA of the CDR3: TGTGCCAGCAGTGCAACAGTGAACACTGAAGCTTTCTTT. Protein: CASSATVNTEAFF. The chain has TRBV12-3 or TRBV12-4 and TRBJ1-1; D not certain. Deletions cut 5 bases from V and 0 bases from J, with 7 bases between. The CDR3 is made up of 13 amino acids.